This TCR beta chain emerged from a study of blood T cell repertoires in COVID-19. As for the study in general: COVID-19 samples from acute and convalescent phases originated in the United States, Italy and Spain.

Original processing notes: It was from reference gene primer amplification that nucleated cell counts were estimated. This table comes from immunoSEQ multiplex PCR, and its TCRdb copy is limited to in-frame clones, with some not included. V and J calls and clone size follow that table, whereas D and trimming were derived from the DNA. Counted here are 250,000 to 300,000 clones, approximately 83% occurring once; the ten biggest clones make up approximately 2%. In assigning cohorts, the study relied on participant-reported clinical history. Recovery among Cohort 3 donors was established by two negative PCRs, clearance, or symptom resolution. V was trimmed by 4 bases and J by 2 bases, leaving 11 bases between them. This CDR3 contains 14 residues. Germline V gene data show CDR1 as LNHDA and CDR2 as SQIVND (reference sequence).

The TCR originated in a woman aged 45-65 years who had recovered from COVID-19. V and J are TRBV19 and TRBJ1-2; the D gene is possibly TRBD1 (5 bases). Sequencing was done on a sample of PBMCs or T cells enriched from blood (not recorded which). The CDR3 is CASSKVTDNYGYTF. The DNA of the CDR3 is TGTGCCAGTAGTAAGGTGACAGACAACTATGGCTACACCTTC.